This TCR beta chain was profiled in a study of OX40 agonist ivuxolimab in advanced cancers. Study summary: Recorded diagnoses for dose-escalation patients were hepatocellular carcinoma, melanoma, renal cell or head and neck cancer. Study outcomes and limitations: Blood T cells, both CD4+ and CD8+, expanded clonally by week 6 at 0.1 to 3.0 mg/kg.

Sequencing was performed with immunoSEQ multiplex PCR; in TCRdb, only in-frame clones are kept and a portion is missing. Among fewer than 40,000 clones listed, approximately 89% were seen once. Of note for this clone: The antigen remains undetermined.

The V gene end was trimmed by 5 bases and the J gene end by 13 bases; junction bases not matched to a gene: 9. CDR3 length: 13 amino acids. Per germline, CDR1 SGHAT and CDR2 FQNNGV. The receptor comes from an adult with an advanced solid tumor such as melanoma, head and neck, liver or kidney cancer. This material consisted of CD4+ or CD8+ T cells sorted from blood, taken in a trial of the OX40 agonist ivuxolimab. V and J are TRBV11-2 and TRBJ2-1, with 9 bases lining up with TRBD1. The CDR3 nucleotides are TGTGCCAGCAGCCCGGGACAGGGAAGGGGACAGTTCTTC. Protein: CASSPGQGRGQFF.